Listed here are 16 T cell receptor beta chains from one sample, sequenced in a study of control samples from healthy donors and cancer patients. The protocol was immunoSEQ multiplex PCR, while the TCRdb copy is restricted to in-frame clones and leaves out a portion. The profile covers some 100,000 clones, with approximately 86% appearing a single time and about 1.3% taken by the ten largest. Sequenced input: blood. These receptor sequences come from a woman aged 45-59 years in good health.

The chain joins TRBV18 to TRBJ2-3; a possible D gene is TRBD1 (6 bases). Germline lookup yields CDR1 KGHSH and CDR2 LQKENI. The CDR3 consists of 15 residues. The germline V and J ends were trimmed by 3 bases and 3 bases, with 13 bases remaining between them. Here the CDR3 DNA reads TGTGCCAGCTCACCGCCAGGGACAAGAACAGATACGCAGTATTTT. This gives the protein CASSPPGTRTDTQYF.

The chain couples TRBV11-2 to TRBJ1-4, with D possibly TRBD1 on 5 matching bases. Germline CDR1 reads SGHAT; CDR2 reads FQNNGV. V was pared by 1 base and J by 6 bases, with 12 bases between. This CDR3 is 15 amino acids long. The CDR3 reads CASSLGVGRDEKLFF. Written as DNA, the CDR3 is TGTGCCAGCAGCTTAGGGGTGGGACGGGATGAAAAACTGTTTTTT.

The rearrangement links TRBV5-8 to TRBJ1-1; 7 bases agree with TRBD1. CDR1 SGHTS and CDR2 YDEGEE come from the germline V gene. The junction had 8 bases not matched to a gene; V was cut back by 2 bases and J by 4 bases. CDR3 length equals 15 residues. The CDR3 region has the DNA TGTGCCAGCAGCTTTAGAAGGACAGGCCGCACTGAAGCTTTCTTT. Its protein product is CASSFRRTGRTEAFF.

Notes on this clone: One junction end disagrees with the germline gene, perhaps due to a read error. V and J are TRBV7-8 and TRBJ1-1; 12 nucleotides line up with TRBD1. This CDR3 contains 16 residues. Germline V gives CDR1 SGHVS, CDR2 FQNEAQ. CDR3 residues: CAGSLGTGGRLTEAFF. The DNA for the CDR3 is TGTGCCGGCAGCCTCGGGACAGGGGGCCGTTTGACTGAAGCTTTCTTT.

The chain carries TRBV28 and TRBJ2-7; no reliable D call. The length of the CDR3 is 14 residues. Trimming removed 4 bases at V and 7 bases at J, with 17 bases between. Germline CDR1 reads MDHEN; CDR2 reads SYDVKM. The CDR3 loop is CASSSPTFSGEQYF. Written as DNA, the CDR3 is TGTGCCAGCAGTTCCCCCACATTCTCGGGTGAGCAGTACTTC.

The chain carries TRBV4-1 and TRBJ1-3, with 7 bases identical to TRBD1. V dropped 6 bases and J dropped 4; count of bases not matched to a gene: 9. The germline V gene has CDR1 MGHRA and CDR2 YSYEKL. The CDR3 consists of 15 residues. CDR3 in amino acids: CASSQTGLRGNTIYF. The CDR3 bases are TGCGCCAGCAGTCAGACAGGGCTGAGAGGAAACACCATATATTTT.

V and J are TRBV5-8 and TRBJ1-2; D is ambiguous. The CDR3 is made up of 15 amino acids. Looked up from germline, CDR1 is SGHTS and CDR2 is YDEGEE. Between the trimmed V and J ends, which lost 0 bases and 5 bases, there was a span of 14 bases. The CDR3: CASSLEVTELYGYTF. The CDR3 DNA follows: TGTGCCAGCAGCTTGGAAGTCACAGAACTTTATGGCTACACCTTC.

CDR3 in amino acids: CASRYAGTGRETQYF. CDR3 DNA sequence: TGTGCCAGTAGATATGCCGGGACAGGGAGGGAGACCCAGTACTTC. The rearrangement links TRBV19 to TRBJ2-5, with 9 bases lining up with TRBD1. The CDR3 length is 15 residues. Trimming took 6 bases from V and 5 from J; bases not matched to a gene: 10. Germline CDR1 reads LNHDA; CDR2 reads SQIVND (reference sequence).

The rearrangement joins TRBV18 to TRBJ2-2; TRBD1 matches at 7 bases. CDR1 is KGHSH, CDR2 LQKENI, per germline. The CDR3 loop spans 14 amino acids. V dropped 6 bases and J dropped 1; count of bases not matched to a gene: 2. The CDR3 sequence is CASSRTGNTGELFF. The CDR3 DNA follows: TGTGCCAGCTCGCGGACAGGGAACACCGGGGAGCTGTTTTTT. The full variable domain, its missing parts supplied by reference TRBV18 and TRBJ2-2, is NAGVMQNPRHLVRRRGQEARLRCSPMKGHSHVYWYRQLPEEGLKFMVYLQKENIIDESGMPKERFSAEFPKEGPSILRIQQVVRGDSAAYFCASSRTGNTGELFFGEGSRLTVL.

The rearrangement links TRBV6-5 to TRBJ1-2; a possible D gene is TRBD1 (6 bases). With 10 bases removed from V and 0 bases from J, the gap between germline ends came to 12 bases. This CDR3 has 13 residues. Germline V gives CDR1 MNHEY, CDR2 SVGAGI. In DNA, the CDR3 is TGTGCCACCCGGGACACCTCTAACTATGGCTACACCTTC. Protein: CATRDTSNYGYTF.

For this clone: This CDR3 is also generated by other DNA sequences in the sample. The chain recombines TRBV27 with TRBJ2-2, with D hard to call. V was pared by 3 bases and J by 2 bases, with 10 bases between. CDR3 size: 15 residues. Per the germline V gene, CDR1 is MNHEY and CDR2 is SMNVEV (reference sequence). CDR3 region: CASSFGRTNTGELFF. As DNA, the CDR3 is TGTGCCAGCAGTTTCGGCAGAACCAACACCGGGGAGCTGTTTTTT.

The CDR3 DNA follows: TGTGCCAGCAGCTTAGTCAGCCTCAGGGGAAGCGAGCAGTACTTC. Translating gives CASSLVSLRGSEQYF. The rearrangement uses TRBV7-9 and TRBJ2-7; D possibly corresponds to TRBD1 (6 bases). The CDR3 spans 15 residues. The germline V and J ends were trimmed by 1 base and 6 bases, with 16 bases remaining between them. CDR1 is SEHNR and CDR2 is FQNEAQ in the germline V gene (reference sequence).

V and J are TRBV7-9 and TRBJ1-4; TRBD1 agrees at 9 bases. The CDR3 runs to 15 residues. V was clipped by 6 bases and J by 3 bases; unmatched bases: 5. From germline, CDR1 is SEHNR and CDR2 FQNEAQ (reference sequence). The CDR3 DNA is TGTGCCAGCAGGCCACAGGGGGCAGCTAATGAAAAACTGTTTTTT. Amino acids: CASRPQGAANEKLFF.

The CDR3 sequence is CASSINRGPFQETQYF. Written as DNA, the CDR3 is TGTGCCAGTAGTATAAACAGGGGGCCCTTCCAAGAGACCCAGTACTTC. The V gene is TRBV19, the J gene TRBJ2-5, with 9 bases identical to TRBD1. The ends lost 2 bases at V and 1 base at J; junction bases unmatched: 5. This CDR3 region has 16 residues. Germline V lookup: CDR1 LNHDA, CDR2 SQIVND (reference sequence).

This clone was counted only a few times. J is TRBJ1-1 and V is TRBV15, with D perhaps TRBD1 (5 bases). Trimming shortened V by 5 bases and J by 7 bases, and 14 bases separated the two germline ends. The CDR3 has 13 amino acids. Per the germline V gene, CDR1 is LNHNV and CDR2 is YYDKDF (reference sequence). The CDR3 is CATSPDWGSEAFF. The CDR3 DNA is TGTGCCACCAGCCCCGACTGGGGCAGTGAAGCTTTCTTT.

DNA of the CDR3: TGTGCCAGTAGTATTCCCGGGACAGGAACTGAAGAGACCCAGTACTTC. Amino acids: CASSIPGTGTEETQYF. This rearrangement joins TRBV19 to TRBJ2-5, with 8 bases matching TRBD1. The V and J ends lost 3 bases and 3 bases, in that order; junction bases with no gene match: 9. The CDR3 totals 16 residues. In germline, CDR1 is LNHDA, CDR2 SQIVND (reference sequence).